Given below is one T cell receptor (beta chain) in context. What this receptor recognizes is not known. Per-nucleotide qualities are absent, and no much larger clonotype sits a single base away. Library construction relied on RT-PCR. Sequencer: Illumina HiSeq 2500. The raw public data were reprocessed by TCRdb itself: fastp quality trimming at Q25, MiXCR clonotype calling, in-frame beta chains only. Each CDR3 protein gets just one entry, which takes the most common genes and DNA from the rows behind it. In this sample the table shows just under 250,000 distinct CDR3 sequences, about 12% of which occur a single time. The ten top clones hold approximately 8.3% of the sample. This sample was taken from a study of response to subunit inactivated influenza vaccine (dated by TCRdb to 2016 to 2019). Some background on the complete study: To follow how T cells responded to a trivalent subunit inactivated influenza vaccine, the researchers relied on deep quantitative profiling of the T cell receptor repertoire. The paper as a whole reports these results and caveats: The authors suggested that each seasonal influenza vaccination may recruit only a limited number of new T cells.

Reading from cysteine to phenylalanine, the CDR3 counts 14 amino acids. CDR3 DNA only is kept here, 42 bases in frame from base 1. Trimming takes 4 bases off V and 3 bases off J; junction bases not matched to a gene: 6. From the germline V gene, CDR1 is SNHLY and CDR2 is FYNNEI. Sequencing used non-naive T cells sorted from PBMCs, obtained roughly 15 days before vaccination. The cell subset or site label, as the study defines it: memory T cell fraction. The sequence links TRBV2 to TRBJ2-7, with 7 bases in between that match TRBD2. The sequence was collected from a man aged 50 or older who received an inactivated influenza vaccine. Donor details come from another sample of the same person, matched by shared clones. The CDR3 protein is CASSVGREGYEQYF. The DNA is as follows: TGTGCCAGCAGTGTAGGCAGGGAGGGCTACGAGCAGTACTTC. With all but the CDR3 taken from the reference TRBV2 and TRBJ2-7 genes, the full variable domain is: EPEVTQTPSHQVTQMGQEVILRCVPISNHLYFYWYRQILGQKVEFLVSFYNNEISEKSEIFDDQFSVERPDGSNFTLKIRSTKLEDSAMYFCASSVGREGYEQYFGPGTRLTVT.